The next 19 T cell receptor beta chains were all read from a single sample in a study of blood T cell repertoires in COVID-19. The table came from immunoSEQ multiplex PCR; TCRdb's copy has only in-frame clones and leaves some out. This sample carries nearly 200,000 clones, 70% to 90% of them seen once, and the ten largest clones take around 0.93%. The source material was peripheral blood. The receptors were sampled from a man aged 55 to 70 with COVID-19, enrolled during active disease.

The chain carries TRBV27 and TRBJ1-1; a possible D gene is TRBD1 (5 bases). Germline CDR1 and CDR2: MNHEY and SMNVEV (reference sequence). CDR3 length equals 17 residues. V was clipped by 2 bases and J by 0 bases, with 16 bases between them. CDR3 in DNA: TGTGCCAGCAGTTTAGTGGGGGGGTCAGGGATGAACACTGAAGCTTTCTTT. Residues: CASSLVGGSGMNTEAFF.

This clone appeared once. CDR3 nucleotides: TGCGCCAGCAGTGAGTCGGGGGCAGGGGAAAAACTGTTTTTT. It encodes CASSESGAGEKLFF. The V call is TRBV10-1, the J call TRBJ1-4; the D gene is possibly TRBD1 (6 bases). V lost 0 bases and J 8 bases, leaving 10 bases between the germline ends. From germline, CDR1 is WNHNN and CDR2 SYGVQD (reference sequence). The CDR3 extends over 14 amino acids.

The chain combines TRBV19 with TRBJ2-1; weak D call: TRBD2 (7 bases). The V end lost 7 bases, the J end lost 3 bases, and 19 bases lay between the germline ends. Germline V gene sequence: CDR1 LNHDA, CDR2 SQIVND (reference sequence). CDR3 size: 16 residues. This CDR3 is CASTPRTAGSYNEQFF. CDR3 in DNA: TGTGCCAGTACCCCTAGGACAGCGGGGAGCTACAATGAGCAGTTCTTC.

There are a few counts of this clone. V is TRBV7-2 and J is TRBJ1-1; TRBD1 is a possible D gene (6 bases). The ends were cut back, 1 base at V and 4 bases at J, with 16 bases in the middle. The germline gives CDR1 SGHTA, CDR2 FQGNSA. This CDR3 spans 16 amino acids. CDR3 bases: TGTGCCAGCAGCTTAGGAGGGCCAGGGGTGGCCACTGAAGCTTTCTTT. This translates into CASSLGGPGVATEAFF.

This clone was counted only a few times. The chain couples TRBV2 to TRBJ1-2, with TRBD1 matching over 8 bases. J was trimmed by 3 bases and V by 6 bases; bases with no gene match: 6. The CDR3 is 14 residues long. The germline CDR1 and CDR2 sequences are SNHLY and FYNNEI. CDR3 in DNA: TGTGCCAGCAGGGACAGGGTGTCTTACTATGGCTACACCTTC. It specifies CASRDRVSYYGYTF. Full variable domain (remainder filled in from reference TRBV2 and TRBJ1-2): EPEVTQTPSHQVTQMGQEVILRCVPISNHLYFYWYRQILGQKVEFLVSFYNNEISEKSEIFDDQFSVERPDGSNFTLKIRSTKLEDSAMYFCASRDRVSYYGYTFGSGTRLTVV.

V and J are TRBV27 and TRBJ1-4; 9 bases align to TRBD1. Per germline, CDR1 MNHEY and CDR2 SMNVEV (reference sequence). The CDR3 is 16 amino acids. V lost 5 bases and J lost 4; bases outside the gene matches: 8. CDR3 in amino acids: CASSTFRTGVNEKLFF. CDR3 DNA sequence: TGTGCCAGCAGTACATTTCGGACAGGGGTTAATGAAAAACTGTTTTTT. The full variable domain, with the rest looked up from reference TRBV27 and TRBJ1-4, is EAQVTQNPRYLITVTGKKLTVTCSQNMNHEYMSWYRQDPGLGLRQIYYSMNVEVTDKGDVPEGYKVSRKEKRNFPLILESPSPNQTSLYFCASSTFRTGVNEKLFFGSGTQLSVL.

CDR3 in DNA: TGTGCCAGTACCTCATTTTCGTCCAGCTATAATTCACCCCTCCACTTT. Translating gives CASTSFSSSYNSPLHF. The rearrangement uses TRBV19 and TRBJ1-6; D uncertain. V lost 7 bases and J 3 bases, leaving 16 bases between the germline ends. This CDR3 region has 16 residues. The germline CDR1 and CDR2 sequences are LNHDA and SQIVND (reference sequence).

This chain uses TRBV5-4 with TRBJ1-2; D may be TRBD1 (6 bases). V was trimmed by 6 bases and J by 4 bases, leaving 22 bases between them. Germline V gives CDR1 SGHNT, CDR2 YYREEE (reference sequence). This CDR3 is built from 16 residues. The CDR3 loop is CASTLGGGAALYGYTF. The CDR3 coding sequence is TGTGCCAGCACCCTGGGGGGGGGCGCAGCTCTCTATGGCTACACCTTC.

DNA for the CDR3: TGTGCCTGGAGTAAGCTAGATGAAAAACTGTTTTTT. Its protein product is CAWSKLDEKLFF. V gene TRBV30 combines with J gene TRBJ1-4; no firm D call. Trimming pared 2 bases from V and 6 bases from J, leaving 7 bases between. The germline V gene encodes CDR1 GTSNPN and CDR2 SVGIG (reference sequence). The CDR3 covers 12 residues.

In its sample, this clone was seen a few times. The V and J genes are TRBV6-5 and TRBJ2-7; 10 nucleotides agree with TRBD2. Trimming removed 1 base from V and 2 bases from J; junction bases left unmatched: 5. This CDR3 spans 16 amino acids. Germline CDR1 reads MNHEY; CDR2 reads SVGAGI. The CDR3 reads CASSYLAGGTPYEQYF. The CDR3 DNA sequence: TGTGCCAGCAGTTACTTAGCGGGAGGTACTCCCTACGAGCAGTACTTC.

The genes are TRBV19 and TRBJ1-5, with 7 bases matching TRBD1. The CDR3 totals 15 residues. The V gene's germline CDR1 is LNHDA and CDR2 SQIVND (reference sequence). Trimming cost V 5 bases and J 3 bases; bases outside gene matches: 7. The CDR3 spells CASSATGLSNQPQHF. The CDR3 DNA sequence: TGTGCCAGTAGTGCGACAGGGCTTTCCAATCAGCCCCAGCATTTT.

CDR3 protein: CASSYRAGVYEQYF. In DNA form, the CDR3 reads TGTGCCAGCAGTTACAGGGCAGGGGTCTACGAGCAGTACTTC. The chain couples TRBV6-5 to TRBJ2-7; possible D gene TRBD1, 6 bases. Germline assignment: CDR1 MNHEY and CDR2 SVGAGI. CDR3 length: 14 amino acids. Trimming took 2 bases from V and 3 from J, leaving 11 bases between them.

A single count supports this clone. The chain recombines TRBV5-1 with TRBJ2-7; 7 bases line up with TRBD2. CDR3 length: 15 residues. With V trimmed by 4 bases and J by 0 bases, 7 bases remained unmatched. CDR1 is SGHRS and CDR2 is YFSETQ in the germline V gene. The CDR3 is CASSGPSGPSYEQYF. CDR3 nucleotide sequence: TGCGCCAGCAGCGGTCCTAGCGGTCCCTCCTACGAGCAGTACTTC.

The chain employs TRBV28 and TRBJ1-5; maybe TRBD1 (6 bases). V lost 6 bases to trimming and J lost 2 bases, with 14 bases between them. CDR3 length: 15 amino acids. Germline V CDR1 and CDR2: MDHEN, SYDVKM. CDR3: CASRAGAIGNQPQHF. Written as DNA, the CDR3 is TGTGCCAGCAGAGCAGGGGCCATCGGCAATCAGCCCCAGCATTTT.

CDR3 coding DNA: TGTGCCAGCAGTTACTCGAGCCGAGCAGGTGCAGATACGCAGTATTTT. Translation: CASSYSSRAGADTQYF. The V and J genes are TRBV6-5 and TRBJ2-3; D unclear. Between the trimmed V and J ends, which lost 0 bases and 4 bases, there was a span of 14 bases. Germline V gene sequence: CDR1 MNHEY, CDR2 SVGAGI. The CDR3 loop spans 16 amino acids.

V and J are TRBV28 and TRBJ2-3, with 7 bases fitting TRBD1. This CDR3 is 13 amino acids long. V was pared by 6 bases and J by 5 bases, with 5 bases of the junction left unmatched. CDR1 MDHEN and CDR2 SYDVKM come from the germline V gene. The CDR3 sequence: CASREQGKDTQYF. The CDR3 DNA follows: TGTGCCAGCAGGGAACAGGGGAAAGATACGCAGTATTTT.

The chain links TRBV5-5 to TRBJ2-1, with D tentatively TRBD1 (5 bases). The V gene lost 4 bases and the J gene lost 0 bases, with 11 bases spanning the gap. Germline CDR1 and CDR2: SGHKS and YYEKEE (reference sequence). This CDR3 is 15 amino acids long. CDR3 bases: TGTGCCAGCAGCACGACAGCTGACTCCTACAATGAGCAGTTCTTC. Translated: CASSTTADSYNEQFF.

The chain uses TRBV6-5 and TRBJ2-5; a possible D gene is TRBD2 (6 bases). Germline lookup yields CDR1 MNHEY and CDR2 SVGAGI. This CDR3 has 15 residues. V was pared by 7 bases and J by 5 bases, with 20 bases between. The CDR3, as DNA: TGTGCCAGCACCTTTGGGGGAGGTGGGGGGGAGACCCAGTACTTC. Residues: CASTFGGGGGETQYF.

The chain links TRBV6-5 to TRBJ1-2; D remains ambiguous. Trimming took off 6 bases at V and 14 bases at J, with 25 bases between the two ends. Per germline, CDR1 MNHEY and CDR2 SVGAGI. The CDR3 covers 14 residues. CDR3 coding DNA: TGTGCCAGCAGCCAGACCACCAGAGGAGGGCAAGGGACCTTC. Translated: CASSQTTRGGQGTF.